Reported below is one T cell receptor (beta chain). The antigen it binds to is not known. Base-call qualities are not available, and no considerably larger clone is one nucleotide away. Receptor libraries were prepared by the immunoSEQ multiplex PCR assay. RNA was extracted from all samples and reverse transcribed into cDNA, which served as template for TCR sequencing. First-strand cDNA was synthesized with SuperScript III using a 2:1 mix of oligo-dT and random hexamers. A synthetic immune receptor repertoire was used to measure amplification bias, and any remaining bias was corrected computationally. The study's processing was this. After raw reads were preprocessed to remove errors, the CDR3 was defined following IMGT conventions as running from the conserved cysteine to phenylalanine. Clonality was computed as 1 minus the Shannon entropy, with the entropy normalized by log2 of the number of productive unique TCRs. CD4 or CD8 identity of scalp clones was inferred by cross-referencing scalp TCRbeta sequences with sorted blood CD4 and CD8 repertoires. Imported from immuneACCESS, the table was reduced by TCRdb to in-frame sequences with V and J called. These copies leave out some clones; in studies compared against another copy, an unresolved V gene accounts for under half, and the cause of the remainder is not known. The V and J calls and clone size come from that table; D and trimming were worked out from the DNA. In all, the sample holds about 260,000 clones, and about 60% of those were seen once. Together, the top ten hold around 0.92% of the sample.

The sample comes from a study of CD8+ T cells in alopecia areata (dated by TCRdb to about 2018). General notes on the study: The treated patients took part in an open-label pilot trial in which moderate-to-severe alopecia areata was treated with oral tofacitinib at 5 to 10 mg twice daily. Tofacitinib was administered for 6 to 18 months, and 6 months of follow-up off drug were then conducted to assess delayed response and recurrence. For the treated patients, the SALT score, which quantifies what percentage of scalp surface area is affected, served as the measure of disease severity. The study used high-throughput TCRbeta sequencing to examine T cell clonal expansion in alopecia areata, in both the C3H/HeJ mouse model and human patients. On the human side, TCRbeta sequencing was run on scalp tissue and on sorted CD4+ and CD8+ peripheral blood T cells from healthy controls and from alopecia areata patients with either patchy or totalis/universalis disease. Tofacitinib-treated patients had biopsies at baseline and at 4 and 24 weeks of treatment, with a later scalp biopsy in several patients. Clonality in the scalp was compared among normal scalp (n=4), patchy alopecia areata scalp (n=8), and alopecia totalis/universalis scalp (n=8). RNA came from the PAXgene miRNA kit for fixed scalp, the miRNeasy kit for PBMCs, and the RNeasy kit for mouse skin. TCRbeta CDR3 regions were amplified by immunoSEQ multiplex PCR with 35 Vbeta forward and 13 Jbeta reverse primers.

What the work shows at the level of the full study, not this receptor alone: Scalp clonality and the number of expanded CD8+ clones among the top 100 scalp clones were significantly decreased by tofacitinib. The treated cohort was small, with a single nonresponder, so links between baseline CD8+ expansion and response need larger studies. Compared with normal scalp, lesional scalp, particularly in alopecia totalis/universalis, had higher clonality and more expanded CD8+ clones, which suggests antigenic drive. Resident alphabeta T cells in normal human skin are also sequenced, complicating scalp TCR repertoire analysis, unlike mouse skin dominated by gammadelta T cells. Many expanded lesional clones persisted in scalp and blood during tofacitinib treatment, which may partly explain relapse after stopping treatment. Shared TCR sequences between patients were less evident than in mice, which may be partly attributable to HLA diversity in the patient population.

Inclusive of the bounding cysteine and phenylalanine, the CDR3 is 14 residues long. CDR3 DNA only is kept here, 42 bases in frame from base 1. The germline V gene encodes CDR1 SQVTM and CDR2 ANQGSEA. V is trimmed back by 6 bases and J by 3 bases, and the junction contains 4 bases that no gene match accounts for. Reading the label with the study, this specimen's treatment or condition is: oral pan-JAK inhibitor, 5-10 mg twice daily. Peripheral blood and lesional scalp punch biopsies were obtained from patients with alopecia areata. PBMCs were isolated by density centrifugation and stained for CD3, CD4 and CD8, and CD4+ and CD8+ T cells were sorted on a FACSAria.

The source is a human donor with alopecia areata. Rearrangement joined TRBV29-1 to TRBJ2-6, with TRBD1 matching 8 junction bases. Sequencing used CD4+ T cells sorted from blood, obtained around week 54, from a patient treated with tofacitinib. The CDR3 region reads CSVDRGFGANVLTF. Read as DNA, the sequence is TGCAGCGTAGACAGGGGATTTGGGGCCAACGTCCTGACTTTC. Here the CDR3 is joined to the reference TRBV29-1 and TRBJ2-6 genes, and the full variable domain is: SAVISQKPSRDICQRGTSLTIQCQVDSQVTMMFWYRQQPGQSLTLIATANQGSEATYESGFVIDKFPISRPNLTFSTLTVSNMSPEDSSIYLCSVDRGFGANVLTFGAGSRLTVL.